This TCR beta chain originates from a study of CD8+ T cells in alopecia areata. RNA was extracted and reverse transcribed into cDNA as the sequencing template. Some clones are missing from TCRdb's copy, which holds only in-frame ones; the method was immunoSEQ multiplex PCR. The top ten hold roughly 0.71% of the sample, which has roughly 190,000 clones, 50% to 60% seen once. Indicated treatment: oral pan-JAK inhibitor, 5-10 mg twice daily. V lost 0 bases and J lost 5, with 13 bases in between. The CDR3 has 15 amino acids. Looked up from germline, CDR1 is LGHNA and CDR2 is YNFKEQ. The chain employs TRBV4-2 and TRBJ1-2; D ambiguous. The TCR sequence derives from a human donor with alopecia areata. The sample was CD4+ T cells sorted from blood, taken at week 4, from a patient treated with tofacitinib. For the CDR3, the DNA is TGTGCCAGCAGCCAAGAACGAGGCGGAACATATGGCTACACCTTC. This translates into CASSQERGGTYGYTF.